This record looks at one T cell receptor (beta chain) sequence and its context. The antigen is not known. 60 Vbeta and 13 Jbeta primers were used in PCR. Generated by immunoSEQ multiplex PCR, the TCRdb table keeps only in-frame clones and is missing some. The table has approximately 51,000 clones, about 72% seen once. This CDR3 is 13 amino acids long. Trimming took off 7 bases at V and 4 bases at J, with 10 bases between the two ends. Germline CDR1 SEHNR, CDR2 FQNEAQ (reference sequence). These data come from a study of cytomegalovirus exposure and HLA in healthy donors. Findings and caveats of the study: Sequencing depth across donors, presence/absence analyses assumed, was roughly uniform. Per a later analysis, HLA-associated TCR beta chains showed more clonal expansion than other, equally common TCR beta chains.

The receptor comes from a man aged 25 to 45 in good health and CMV-seronegative. Sample: PBMCs. V and J are TRBV7-9 and TRBJ1-4, with D possibly matching TRBD1 (5 bases). The CDR3 DNA reads as TGTGCCAGCAAACGGGGGGTTAATGAAAAACTGTTTTTT. As protein: CASKRGVNEKLFF.